These 29 T cell receptor beta chains were all obtained from the same sample, sequenced in a study of low-dose radiotherapy and immunotherapy resistance in tumors. With TRAV- and TRBV-specific primers, first-strand cDNA was made, covering the alpha and beta chains. The authors amplified TCRs for around 20 PCR cycles with a constant-region primer and a V-primer adapter. TCRdb ran MiXCR on the reads and lists one entry per CDR3 protein. The sample shows around 100,000 distinct CDR3 sequences, about 20% of them seen only once. Regarding time point: after trial treatment. Specified treatment: LDRT plus nivolumab, ipilimumab, low-dose cyclophosphamide and aspirin (RACIN trial). Source: PBMCs, taken after low-dose radiotherapy plus immunotherapy. The receptor set was obtained from a female donor with ovarian cancer.

This clonotype was observed a few times. The chain uses TRBV19 and TRBJ2-7; D is unresolved. The CDR3 consists of 14 residues. In germline, CDR1 is LNHDA, CDR2 SQIVND (reference sequence). Trimming removed 5 bases from V and 6 bases from J, with 17 bases in between. The CDR3 bases are TGTGCCAGTAGTGTGCAGGCCGCCTCGGTCGAGCAGTACTTC. It is translated as CASSVQAASVEQYF. Full variable domain (rest looked up from reference TRBV19 and TRBJ2-7): DGGITQSPKYLFRKEGQNVTLSCEQNLNHDAMYWYRQDPGQGLRLIYYSQIVNDFQKGDIAEGYSVSREKKESFPLTVTSAQKNPTAFYLCASSVQAASVEQYFGPGTRLTVT.

This clonotype occurred many times. The CDR3 nucleotides read TGTGCCAGCAGCGTAGGGGACCAGTCCTACGAGCAGTACTTC. Its protein product is CASSVGDQSYEQYF. The chain has TRBV9 and TRBJ2-7, with D tentatively TRBD1 or TRBD2 (5 bases each). V was clipped by 0 bases and J by 1 base, with 8 bases between them. This CDR3 has 14 amino acids. Per germline, CDR1 SGDLS and CDR2 YYNGEE.

V gene TRBV20-1 combines with J gene TRBJ1-5; maybe TRBD1 (6 bases). The CDR3 contains 12 residues. Germline assignment: CDR1 DFQATT and CDR2 SNEGSKA (reference sequence). V was cut by 5 bases and J by 6 bases, with 11 bases left in between. As DNA, the CDR3 is TGCAGTGCTTTGAACAGGGTTCAGCCCCAGCATTTT. This gives the protein CSALNRVQPQHF.

This clonotype was seen at least ten times. The V call is TRBV9, the J call TRBJ2-2; D gene unclear. The germline V gene has CDR1 SGDLS and CDR2 YYNGEE. Trimming took off 0 bases at V and 6 bases at J, with 9 bases between the two ends. This CDR3 is 14 amino acids long. For the CDR3, the DNA is TGTGCCAGCAGCGTAGCCCTTCTGGCCGGGGAGCTGTTTTTT. Translating gives CASSVALLAGELFF.

The chain couples TRBV19 to TRBJ2-2; D is ambiguous. The CDR3 sequence is 15 residues long. CDR1 and CDR2 from the germline V gene are LNHDA and SQIVND (reference sequence). V was trimmed by 5 bases and J by 2 bases, leaving 12 bases between them. The CDR3 loop reads CASSPRHDNTGELFF. Written as DNA, the CDR3 is TGTGCCAGTAGTCCTCGACACGATAACACCGGGGAGCTGTTTTTT.

This clonotype occurred many times. This rearrangement joins TRBV28 to TRBJ2-6; TRBD1 might be the D (7 bases). The germline V and J ends were trimmed by 6 bases and 0 bases, with 15 bases remaining between them. This CDR3 comprises 17 residues. Germline assignment: CDR1 MDHEN and CDR2 SYDVKM. The CDR3 DNA is TGTGCCAGCAGAGAGACAGGGAGGCCCTCTGGGGCCAACGTCCTGACTTTC. It is translated as CASRETGRPSGANVLTF.

This clonotype was detected many times. The rearrangement links TRBV5-1 to TRBJ1-6, with D maybe TRBD1 (6 bases). The CDR3 consists of 18 residues. The V end was cut by 0 bases, the J end by 7 bases, with 20 bases between. Germline assignment: CDR1 SGHRS and CDR2 YFSETQ. DNA for the CDR3: TGCGCCAGCAGCTTGGCCCGGATTGACAGGAGACAGAATTCACCCCTCCACTTT. It specifies CASSLARIDRRQNSPLHF.

At least ten counts were recorded for this clonotype. The gene calls are TRBV6-2 or TRBV6-3 and TRBJ1-1, with a possible D match to TRBD1 (5 bases). The V end was cut by 5 bases, the J end by 4 bases, with 14 bases between. Germline values: CDR1 MNHEY, CDR2 SVGEGT. This CDR3 comprises 14 residues. In DNA, the CDR3 is TGTGCCAGCAGTAGTCGGGGACGGACCACTGAAGCTTTCTTT. Amino acid sequence: CASSSRGRTTEAFF.

V and J are TRBV12-3 or TRBV12-4 and TRBJ2-1, with 8 bases that match TRBD2. The J segment lost 12 bases and the V segment lost 3 bases, leaving 10 bases of the junction unmatched. This CDR3 region has 14 residues. The CDR3 nucleotides are TGTGCCAGCAGTTTGAGCGGGGGCCCCCATGGGCAGTTCTTC. Translated, it gives CASSLSGGPHGQFF.

V usage is TRBV14 and J usage is TRBJ1-6, with D maybe TRBD1 (5 bases). Germline V gene sequence: CDR1 SGHDN, CDR2 FVKESK. There are 16 residues in the CDR3. V shed 2 bases and J shed 2 bases, with 10 bases lying between them. CDR3 loop: CASSQQTDPYNSPLHF. CDR3 coding DNA: TGTGCCAGCAGCCAACAGACAGACCCCTATAATTCACCCCTCCACTTT.

This chain connects TRBV6-2 or TRBV6-3 to TRBJ2-3; D call uncertain. Germline loops: CDR1 MNHEY, CDR2 SVGEGT. This CDR3 region has 14 residues. Trimming pared 5 bases from V and 6 bases from J, leaving 15 bases between. This CDR3 reads CASSETPTQDTQYF. For the CDR3, the DNA is TGTGCCAGCAGTGAAACCCCCACACAGGATACGCAGTATTTT.

At least ten counts were recorded for this clonotype. The rearrangement links TRBV2 to TRBJ2-5; D may be TRBD1 (6 bases). Germline-derived CDR1 and CDR2 are SNHLY and FYNNEI. This CDR3 has 14 residues. The V end was cut by 6 bases, the J end by 5 bases, with 16 bases between. In DNA, the CDR3 is TGTGCCAGCAGCCCCGGACAGTCAAGGGAGACCCAGTACTTC. Translated, it gives CASSPGQSRETQYF. Drawing the rest from reference TRBV2 and TRBJ2-5, the complete variable domain is EPEVTQTPSHQVTQMGQEVILRCVPISNHLYFYWYRQILGQKVEFLVSFYNNEISEKSEIFDDQFSVERPDGSNFTLKIRSTKLEDSAMYFCASSPGQSRETQYFGPGTRLLVL.

This clonotype came up many times. In DNA, the CDR3 is TGTGCCAGCAGCTTAGCGGGGGCGGGCGGGGAAGCTTTCTTT. Residues: CASSLAGAGGEAFF. The chain joins TRBV7-9 to TRBJ1-1, with D maybe TRBD1 (6 bases). The CDR3 loop spans 14 amino acids. CDR1 and CDR2 from the germline V gene are SEHNR and FQNEAQ (reference sequence). Trimming removed 0 bases at V and 8 bases at J, with 13 bases between.

Concerning this clonotype itself: This may be a read error: a much more frequent sequence differs by one nucleotide. The V and J genes are TRBV6-6 and TRBJ2-2; maybe TRBD1 (6 bases). Germline assignment: CDR1 MNHNY and CDR2 SVGAGI (reference sequence). This CDR3 is built from 15 residues. This chain's CDR3 is CAGSLSGQGTGELFF. The CDR3 bases are TGTGCCGGCAGTTTATCAGGCCAGGGGACCGGGGAGCTGTTTTTT.

This clonotype was observed at least ten times. This chain links TRBV20-1 with TRBJ1-1, with a weak D call TRBD1 (5 bases). This CDR3 comprises 14 residues. V gave up 6 bases and J gave up 7 bases, with 21 bases separating them. Germline V lookup: CDR1 DFQATT, CDR2 SNEGSKA (reference sequence). CDR3 nucleotides: TGCAGTGCAGGGCAGCCAGGGTTGCGGGATGAAGCTTTCTTT. Residues: CSAGQPGLRDEAFF.

This clonotype was counted many times. V and J are TRBV12-3 or TRBV12-4 and TRBJ1-2; D unresolved. CDR3 length: 12 residues. V lost 4 bases, J lost 8 bases, and 11 bases lay in between. CDR3 sequence (DNA): TGTGCCAGCAGTTCAGCGACTTGGGGCTACACCTTC. It codes for CASSSATWGYTF.

The sample holds many counts of this clonotype. J is TRBJ1-2 and V is TRBV28; TRBD1 is a possible D gene (5 bases). Germline assignment: CDR1 MDHEN and CDR2 SYDVKM. This CDR3 has 15 residues. V lost 1 base, J lost 8 bases, and 17 bases lay in between. The CDR3 loop is CASSLFRGGAGGYTF. CDR3 DNA sequence: TGTGCCAGCAGTTTATTCAGAGGAGGGGCAGGGGGCTACACCTTC.

As regards this clonotype: A single base is all that separates this from a far larger clone, so a read error is likely. The chain recombines TRBV7-3 with TRBJ2-7, with a weak D call TRBD1 (6 bases). The CDR3 has 15 residues. The V and J ends lost 4 bases and 1 base respectively, with 14 bases between them. Looked up from germline, CDR1 is SGHTA and CDR2 is FQGTGA. CDR3 residues: CASSSGQGRSYEQYF. The CDR3, as DNA: TGTGCCAGCAGCTCGGGGCAGGGGCGGTCCTACGAGCAGTACTTC.

The chain couples TRBV3-1 to TRBJ2-7, with 7 bases identical to TRBD1. This CDR3 spans 12 amino acids. With V trimmed by 4 bases and J by 6 bases, 3 bases remained unmatched. Germline V CDR1 and CDR2: LGHDT, YNNKEL (reference sequence). CDR3 DNA: TGTGCCAGCAGCCTGACAGGGAGCGAGCAGTACTTC. Translation: CASSLTGSEQYF.

The sample holds many counts of this clonotype. The chain employs TRBV6-2 or TRBV6-3 and TRBJ2-3; D is unresolved. V dropped 6 bases and J dropped 14 bases, with 27 bases sitting between them. The germline CDR1 and CDR2 sequences are MNHEY and SVGEGT. This CDR3 spans 15 amino acids. The CDR3 sequence is CASRPYVSSYARAYF. CDR3 DNA: TGTGCCAGCAGGCCCTACGTTAGCAGCTACGCCCGCGCGTATTTT.

This clonotype occurred many times. The V gene is TRBV6-8, the J gene TRBJ2-7, with unresolved D. The CDR3 contains 11 residues. V lost 7 bases and J 5 bases, leaving 9 bases between the germline ends. CDR1 is MNHGY and CDR2 is SAAAGT in the germline V gene. CDR3 loop: CASTRTDEQYF. The CDR3 DNA reads TGTGCCAGCACCCGGACCGACGAGCAGTACTTC.

This clonotype was picked up many times. The chain employs TRBV24-1 and TRBJ2-5; TRBD1 matches 7 bases. CDR3 length equals 15 residues. Germline V lookup: CDR1 KGHDR, CDR2 SFDVKD. The J segment lost 2 bases and the V segment lost 3 bases, leaving 5 bases of the junction unmatched. In DNA form, the CDR3 reads TGTGCCACCAGTGATCCGGACAGGCCGCAAGAGACCCAGTACTTC. It is translated as CATSDPDRPQETQYF.

This clonotype was detected many times. The CDR3 loop is CATSDLTGGTYNEQFF. The DNA of the CDR3 is TGTGCCACCAGTGACCTGACAGGGGGGACCTACAATGAGCAGTTCTTC. The chain employs TRBV24-1 and TRBJ2-1; 9 bases map to TRBD1. The V and J ends lost 4 bases and 2 bases, in that order; junction bases with no gene match: 5. The CDR3 is 16 residues long. In germline, CDR1 is KGHDR, CDR2 SFDVKD.

Ten or more counts support this clonotype. V usage is TRBV6-2 or TRBV6-3 and J usage is TRBJ1-5; no definite D call. The germline V gene encodes CDR1 MNHEY and CDR2 SVGEGT. The CDR3 length is 14 residues. Trimming removed 3 bases at V and 0 bases at J, with 6 bases between. The CDR3: CASSYDISNQPQHF. CDR3 nucleotide sequence: TGTGCCAGCAGTTATGACATTAGCAATCAGCCCCAGCATTTT.

V is TRBV7-3 and J is TRBJ2-3, with 9 bases matching TRBD1. CDR3 length equals 16 residues. V dropped 4 bases and J dropped 8; count of bases not matched to a gene: 13. CDR1 SGHTA and CDR2 FQGTGA come from the germline V gene. The CDR3 nucleotides read TGTGCCAGCAGCTCCACCCCCCCGGGACAGGGCGGTACGCAGTATTTT. It specifies CASSSTPPGQGGTQYF. Drawing the rest from reference TRBV7-3 and TRBJ2-3, the complete variable domain is GAGVSQTPSNKVTEKGKYVELRCDPISGHTALYWYRQSLGQGPEFLIYFQGTGAADDSGLPNDRFFAVRPEGSVSTLKIQRTERGDSAVYLCASSSTPPGQGGTQYFGPGTRLTVL.

V usage is TRBV20-1 and J usage is TRBJ2-7; D remains unclear. V gave up 3 bases and J gave up 4 bases, with 7 bases separating them. The CDR3 extends over 11 amino acids. Per germline, CDR1 DFQATT and CDR2 SNEGSKA (reference sequence). The CDR3: CSASSGYEQYF. As DNA, the CDR3 is TGCAGTGCTAGTAGTGGATACGAGCAGTACTTC.

Concerning this clonotype itself: This is likely an artifact of a read error, given a far larger clone one base away. CDR3 sequence (DNA): TGTGCCAGCAGCTTTAACAGGAGGCCGAACACCGGGGAGCTGTTTTTT. It is translated as CASSFNRRPNTGELFF. The chain recombines TRBV5-5 with TRBJ2-2; the D call may be TRBD1 or TRBD2 (5 bases each). Germline assignment: CDR1 SGHKS and CDR2 YYEKEE (reference sequence). The ends were cut back, 2 bases at V and 0 bases at J, with 11 bases in the middle. There are 16 residues in the CDR3.

This clonotype was counted between two and nine times. V is TRBV30 and J is TRBJ2-3, with D perhaps matching TRBD2 (7 bases). This CDR3 region has 15 residues. V was trimmed by 0 bases and J by 4 bases, leaving 14 bases between them. Germline CDR1 is GTSNPN and CDR2 is SVGIG (reference sequence). The CDR3 region is CAWSVKAGAADTQYF. In DNA, the CDR3 is TGTGCCTGGAGTGTAAAGGCGGGGGCGGCAGATACGCAGTATTTT.

At least ten counts were recorded for this clonotype. The chain employs TRBV9 and TRBJ1-2; 9 bases fit TRBD1. Germline V gene sequence: CDR1 SGDLS, CDR2 YYNGEE. Germline trimming cut 3 bases from V and 4 bases from J; bases unmatched to any gene: 16. The CDR3 runs 18 residues. The CDR3 spells CASSGSGTGLRRGYGYTF. CDR3 in DNA: TGTGCCAGCAGCGGATCCGGGACAGGGCTCCGCCGGGGCTATGGCTACACCTTC.